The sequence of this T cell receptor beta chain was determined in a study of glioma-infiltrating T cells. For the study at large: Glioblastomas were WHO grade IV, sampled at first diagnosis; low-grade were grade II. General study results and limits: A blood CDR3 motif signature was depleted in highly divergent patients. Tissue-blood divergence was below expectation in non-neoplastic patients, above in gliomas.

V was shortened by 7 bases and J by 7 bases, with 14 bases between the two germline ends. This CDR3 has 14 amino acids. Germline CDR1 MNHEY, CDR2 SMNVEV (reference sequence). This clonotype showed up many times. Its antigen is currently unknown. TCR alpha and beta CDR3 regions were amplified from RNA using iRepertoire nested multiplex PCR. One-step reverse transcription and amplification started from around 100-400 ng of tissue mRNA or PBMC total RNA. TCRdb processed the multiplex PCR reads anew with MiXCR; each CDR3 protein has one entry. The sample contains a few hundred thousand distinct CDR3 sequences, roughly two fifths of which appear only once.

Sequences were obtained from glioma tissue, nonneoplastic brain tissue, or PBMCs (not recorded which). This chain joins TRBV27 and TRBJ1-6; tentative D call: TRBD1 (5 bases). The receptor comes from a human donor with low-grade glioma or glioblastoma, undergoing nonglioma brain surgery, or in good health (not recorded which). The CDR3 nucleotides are TGTGCCAGCACCTGGGGGAGTAGGAATTCACCCCTCCACTTT. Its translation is CASTWGSRNSPLHF.